Shown below are 7 T cell receptor beta chains from a single sample sequenced in a study of metastatic and nonmetastatic thyroid tumors. All patients reached thyroid surgery having received no treatment beforehand. TCRdb used MiXCR to call clones anew from the PCR reads. The sample yields 20,000 to 25,000 clones, approximately 22% seen once. The sequenced sample consisted of adjacent normal tissue. The receptors here all came from a female donor with papillary thyroid cancer or a benign thyroid nodule (not recorded which). Some clones in this sample may be carry-over from other donors' samples.

This clone was counted many times. The rearrangement joins TRBV18 to TRBJ1-2; possible D gene TRBD1, 5 bases. The CDR3 extends over 11 amino acids. Germline V lookup: CDR1 KGHSH, CDR2 LQKENI. Trimming cost V 2 bases and J 7 bases, with 5 bases left between them. The DNA of the CDR3 is TGTGCCAGCTCACCAGGGACTGGCTACACCTTC. This sequence encodes CASSPGTGYTF.

This clone was seen at least ten times. The rearrangement links TRBV25-1 to TRBJ2-3, with 13 bases identical to TRBD2. V trimming: 4 bases; J trimming: 3 bases; junction bases outside the gene matches: 4. CDR1 and CDR2 from the germline V gene are MGHDK and SYGVNS. CDR3 length: 16 residues. CDR3 nucleotides: TGTGCCAGCAGTGGAACTAGCGGGAGGGTTACAGATACGCAGTATTTT. Translating gives CASSGTSGRVTDTQYF.

By share, this clone ranks as medium-sized (0.01 to 0.1%). The chain has TRBV6-5 and TRBJ2-1, with D possibly TRBD1 on 5 matching bases. Germline V gene lookup returns CDR1 MNHEY and CDR2 SVGAGI. Trimming shortened V by 0 bases and J by 5 bases, and 14 bases separated the two germline ends. This CDR3 comprises 16 residues. The CDR3 region has the DNA TGTGCCAGCAGTTACTCCAGGGTAACAGCACACAATGAGCAGTTCTTC. Translated: CASSYSRVTAHNEQFF.

This clone is medium-sized by share. The V call is TRBV6-1, the J call TRBJ1-6, with unresolved D. Germline V gene sequence: CDR1 MNHNS, CDR2 SASEGT. This CDR3 has 12 amino acids. Trimming removed 4 bases from V and 4 bases from J, with 2 bases in between. The CDR3, as DNA: TGTGCCAGCAGTGCTTATAATTCACCCCTCCACTTT. Protein sequence: CASSAYNSPLHF.

This clone was detected only a few times. The gene calls are TRBV6-1 and TRBJ1-5, with D possibly TRBD1 on 5 matching bases. V was trimmed by 4 bases and J by 3 bases, leaving 10 bases between them. CDR1 and CDR2 (germline): MNHNS, SASEGT. This CDR3 is 14 amino acids long. CDR3 sequence (DNA): TGTGCCAGCAGTGGAGGGGCTTTCAATCAGCCCCAGCATTTT. Protein sequence: CASSGGAFNQPQHF.

This clone appeared many times. The chain recombines TRBV24-1 with TRBJ2-1; 7 bases fit TRBD2. V shed 12 bases and J 9 bases; nucleotides not matched to a gene: 10. The germline gives CDR1 KGHDR, CDR2 SFDVKD. The length of the CDR3 is 12 residues. The CDR3 nucleotides are TGTGCCGCCGCCTCAGCGGGGAGTGAGCAGTTCTTC. This codes for CAAASAGSEQFF.

This clone ranks as medium-sized. This chain uses TRBV28 with TRBJ2-7; D remains unclear. Trimming stripped 1 base from V and 2 bases from J, with 9 bases between. This CDR3 contains 14 residues. Germline lookup yields CDR1 MDHEN and CDR2 SYDVKM. Here the CDR3 reads CASSLSERPYEQYF. The CDR3 DNA reads TGTGCCAGCAGTTTATCGGAGAGGCCCTACGAGCAGTACTTC.